Below, 24 T cell receptor beta chains from the same sample are listed, as sequenced in a study of cytomegalovirus exposure and HLA in healthy donors. Clones were read by immunoSEQ multiplex PCR, and TCRdb kept only the in-frame ones, dropping some. This sample has some 200,000 clones, with around 82% found just once. Sequenced material: PBMCs. The source of these receptors is a woman under 30 in good health and CMV-seropositive.

The rearrangement joins TRBV7-8 to TRBJ2-3; 7 bases line up with TRBD2. The V segment lost 7 bases and the J segment 8 bases; nucleotides outside the gene matches: 15. The CDR3 sequence is 15 residues long. In germline, CDR1 is SGHVS, CDR2 FQNEAQ. CDR3 region: CASTVESSGVATQYF. The CDR3 bases are TGTGCCAGCACCGTTGAATCGAGCGGGGTGGCTACGCAGTATTTT.

This clone was detected only a few times. The same CDR3 can be traced to other DNA sequences in this sample. The rearrangement uses TRBV7-9 and TRBJ2-7; a possible D gene is TRBD1 (5 bases). The CDR3 is 12 residues long. Deletions cut 1 base from V and 5 bases from J, with 6 bases between. Per the germline V gene, CDR1 is SEHNR and CDR2 is FQNEAQ (reference sequence). This CDR3 is CASSLDRHEQYF. CDR3 coding DNA: TGTGCCAGCAGCTTAGACAGGCACGAGCAGTACTTC.

The CDR3 protein is CASSKPTAVNEKLFF. In nucleotides, the CDR3 is TGTGCCAGCAGCAAGCCGACAGCAGTTAATGAAAAACTGTTTTTT. This chain uses TRBV5-5 with TRBJ1-4; a weak D match, TRBD1 (5 bases). This CDR3 has 15 amino acids. The V end lost 4 bases, the J end lost 4 bases, and 14 bases lay between the germline ends. Germline-derived CDR1 and CDR2 are SGHKS and YYEKEE (reference sequence).

The chain recombines TRBV5-1 with TRBJ1-1; 7 nucleotides align to TRBD1. Germline CDR1 is SGHRS and CDR2 is YFSETQ. Unmatched junction bases numbered 3, after V lost 3 bases and J lost 4 bases. The CDR3 totals 13 residues. The CDR3 reads CASSSRQGTEAFF. CDR3 coding DNA: TGCGCCAGCAGCTCCCGACAGGGCACTGAAGCTTTCTTT.

This chain joins TRBV2 and TRBJ2-1, with TRBD1 matching 8 bases. V shed 5 bases and J 7 bases; nucleotides not matched to a gene: 7. This CDR3 region has 14 residues. Germline-derived CDR1 and CDR2 are SNHLY and FYNNEI. CDR3 nucleotides: TGTGCCAGCAGTACCGGACAGGGTGTGAATGAGCAGTTCTTC. Its translation: CASSTGQGVNEQFF.

The rearrangement uses TRBV6-6 and TRBJ1-1; TRBD1 matches 7 bases. This CDR3 is 15 amino acids long. Germline CDR1 reads MNHNY; CDR2 reads SVGAGI (reference sequence). After removal of 2 bases from V and 11 bases from J, the junction contained 14 bases not matched to a gene. Here the CDR3 DNA reads TGTGCCAGCAGTTACCCCCAGACACAGGGGCTCCTCGCTTTCTTT. Protein sequence: CASSYPQTQGLLAFF.

This chain links TRBV27 with TRBJ2-1; tentatively, D is TRBD1 (6 bases). V dropped 4 bases and J dropped 6 bases, with 13 bases sitting between them. The length of the CDR3 is 14 residues. CDR1 MNHEY and CDR2 SMNVEV come from the germline V gene (reference sequence). The CDR3, as DNA: TGTGCCAGCAGTTATCAGGGGACACGCAATGAGCAGTTCTTC. It is translated as CASSYQGTRNEQFF.

The rearrangement joins TRBV4-3 to TRBJ1-2, with D tentatively TRBD1 (6 bases). Trimming stripped 2 bases from V and 1 base from J, with 14 bases between. Germline CDR1 LGHNA, CDR2 YSLEER. This CDR3 has 16 residues. As DNA, the CDR3 is TGCGCCAGCAGCCAACAAAGACAGGTAGATAACTATGGCTACACCTTC. It translates to CASSQQRQVDNYGYTF.

CDR3 sequence (DNA): TGTGCCAGCAGCGAGCTAGCGGGGTCCTACGAGCAGTACTTC. Encoded protein: CASSELAGSYEQYF. The rearrangement uses TRBV5-5 and TRBJ2-7, with 9 bases identical to TRBD2. This CDR3 has 14 amino acids. Germline V gives CDR1 SGHKS, CDR2 YYEKEE (reference sequence). Unmatched junction bases numbered 3, after V lost 4 bases and J lost 1 base.

J is TRBJ2-2 and V is TRBV6-5; maybe TRBD1 (5 bases). The V gene lost 7 bases and the J gene lost 4 bases, with 16 bases spanning the gap. Germline V lookup: CDR1 MNHEY, CDR2 SVGAGI. This CDR3 has 15 residues. CDR3 sequence reads: CASNKQGATTGELFF. The DNA for the CDR3 is TGTGCCAGCAATAAGCAGGGCGCGACCACCGGGGAGCTGTTTTTT.

This chain uses TRBV5-1 with TRBJ1-1; weak D call: TRBD1 (6 bases). V was pared by 0 bases and J by 1 base, with 7 bases between. Germline V lookup: CDR1 SGHRS, CDR2 YFSETQ. The CDR3 is 14 amino acids. This chain's CDR3 is CASSLGQENTEAFF. The DNA for the CDR3 is TGCGCCAGCAGCTTGGGACAGGAGAACACTGAAGCTTTCTTT.

The genes are TRBV6-5 and TRBJ1-2, with D perhaps matching TRBD1 (5 bases). Germline lookup yields CDR1 MNHEY and CDR2 SVGAGI. V lost 1 base, J lost 3 bases, and 15 bases lay in between. The CDR3 runs to 16 residues. CDR3 coding DNA: TGTGCCAGCAGTTACTTCCGAGAGGGACTCGACTATGGCTACACCTTC. Amino acid sequence: CASSYFREGLDYGYTF.

CDR3 nucleotides: TGTGCCAGTAGTATTGGGGGCTCACCCCTCCACTTT. This sequence encodes CASSIGGSPLHF. V is TRBV19 and J is TRBJ1-6; possible D gene TRBD1, 6 bases. This CDR3 comprises 12 residues. V was trimmed by 3 bases and J by 10 bases, leaving 7 bases between them. Germline CDR1 and CDR2: LNHDA and SQIVND (reference sequence).

The count of this clone is one. The rearrangement uses TRBV19 and TRBJ2-7, with D possibly TRBD2 on 5 matching bases. The length of the CDR3 is 13 residues. V lost 5 bases to trimming and J lost 6 bases, with 14 bases between them. The germline V gene encodes CDR1 LNHDA and CDR2 SQIVND (reference sequence). The CDR3 loop is CASSLTEAVEQYF. The CDR3 coding sequence is TGTGCCAGTAGTTTGACGGAGGCGGTCGAGCAGTACTTC.

This chain links TRBV2 with TRBJ2-5; the D gene is possibly TRBD1 (5 bases). Trimming pared 2 bases from V and 2 bases from J, leaving 15 bases between. Germline CDR1 and CDR2: SNHLY and FYNNEI. This CDR3 is 16 amino acids long. CDR3 nucleotide sequence: TGTGCCAGCAGTGAAAGGTTGGGCAGGGCTCAAGAGACCCAGTACTTC. As protein: CASSERLGRAQETQYF.

The V call is TRBV18, the J call TRBJ1-6; tentatively, D is TRBD1 (5 bases). The germline CDR1 and CDR2 sequences are KGHSH and LQKENI. The length of the CDR3 is 14 residues. The ends were cut back, 6 bases at V and 5 bases at J, with 11 bases in the middle. CDR3 protein: CASSAQENNSPLHF. In nucleotides, the CDR3 is TGTGCCAGCTCTGCACAGGAAAATAATTCACCCCTCCACTTT.

The V and J genes are TRBV5-8 and TRBJ2-3; 9 positions agree with TRBD2. The V and J ends lost 0 bases and 7 bases, in that order; junction bases with no gene match: 15. The CDR3 consists of 18 residues. CDR1 is SGHTS, CDR2 YDEGEE, per germline. CDR3 in DNA: TGTGCCAGCAGCTTGGAAGGTTTGGGGACTAGCAGACCATATACGCAGTATTTT. This gives the protein CASSLEGLGTSRPYTQYF. Using reference TRBV5-8 and TRBJ2-3 for the parts outside the CDR3, the full variable domain is EAGVTQSPTHLIKTRGQQATLRCSPISGHTSVYWYQQALGLGLQFLLWYDEGEERNRGNFPPRFSGRQFPNYSSELNVNALELEDSALYLCASSLEGLGTSRPYTQYFGPGTRLTVL.

The V call is TRBV14, the J call TRBJ1-1; 8 positions match TRBD1. CDR1 and CDR2 (germline): SGHDN, FVKESK. V lost 6 bases and J lost 6; bases outside the gene matches: 12. The CDR3 runs 15 residues. CDR3: CASSSVTGGGSEAFF. In nucleotides, the CDR3 is TGTGCCAGCAGTTCCGTTACAGGGGGTGGTTCTGAAGCTTTCTTT.

This sequence joins TRBV7-2 and TRBJ1-2; 8 bases line up with TRBD1. The germline gives CDR1 SGHTA, CDR2 FQGNSA. This CDR3 is 15 amino acids long. V dropped 5 bases and J dropped 8; count of bases not matched to a gene: 13. CDR3 in DNA: TGTGCCAGCAGCCCTCGTCCCGGGACAGGTTCCGGCTACACCTTC. It is translated as CASSPRPGTGSGYTF.

The rearrangement uses TRBV6-1 and TRBJ2-7; TRBD1 matches at 10 bases. Losses at the gene ends were 4 bases for V and 6 bases for J; bases not matched to a gene: 3. CDR1 and CDR2 from the germline V gene are MNHNS and SASEGT. This CDR3 comprises 13 residues. Here the CDR3 DNA reads TGTGCCAGCAGTGTAGACAGGGGGCTCGAGCAGTACTTC. Its translation is CASSVDRGLEQYF.

This chain links TRBV2 with TRBJ2-3, with TRBD2 identical over 9 bases. CDR1 and CDR2 from the germline V gene are SNHLY and FYNNEI. The CDR3 spans 15 residues. The V gene end was trimmed by 8 bases and the J gene end by 1 base; junction bases not matched to a gene: 7. The CDR3 DNA is TGTGCCAGCTTGAGCGGGGGGATTCGCACAGATACGCAGTATTTT. Translated: CASLSGGIRTDTQYF.

The chain carries TRBV7-8 and TRBJ2-2, with 7 bases aligning to TRBD2. The ends lost 2 bases at V and 6 bases at J; junction bases unmatched: 9. CDR3 length: 16 residues. From germline, CDR1 is SGHVS and CDR2 FQNEAQ. This CDR3 is CASSLTGRWGPGELFF. CDR3 in DNA: TGTGCCAGCAGCTTAACCGGGAGGTGGGGTCCCGGGGAGCTGTTTTTT.

This chain links TRBV29-1 with TRBJ2-6; 8 positions agree with TRBD1. Germline lookup yields CDR1 SQVTM and CDR2 ANQGSEA. Losses at the gene ends were 2 bases for V and 1 base for J; bases not matched to a gene: 7. CDR3 length equals 17 residues. The CDR3 spells CSVETRGRGSGANVLTF. The DNA for the CDR3 is TGCAGCGTTGAAACCAGGGGGCGAGGGTCTGGGGCCAACGTCCTGACTTTC. The full variable domain, completed using reference TRBV29-1 and TRBJ2-6, is SAVISQKPSRDICQRGTSLTIQCQVDSQVTMMFWYRQQPGQSLTLIATANQGSEATYESGFVIDKFPISRPNLTFSTLTVSNMSPEDSSIYLCSVETRGRGSGANVLTFGAGSRLTVL.

The V and J genes are TRBV11-3 and TRBJ2-4; the match to TRBD2 covers 8 bases. With 5 bases clipped from V and 1 base from J, the junction kept 7 bases outside the gene matches. Germline V CDR1 and CDR2: SGHNT, YENEEA. The CDR3 has 16 amino acids. The CDR3 DNA reads TGTGCCAGCAGCCAAAGCGGCGGGGGGGCCAAAAACATTCAGTACTTC. As protein: CASSQSGGGAKNIQYF.